This TCR beta chain came from a study of blood T cell repertoires in COVID-19. This CDR3 is 16 amino acids long. With V trimmed by 2 bases and J by 8 bases, 10 bases remained unmatched. Germline V CDR1 and CDR2: SEHNR, FQNEAQ (reference sequence). TCRdb's copy holds only in-frame clones and misses some; the assay was immunoSEQ multiplex PCR. The sample has under 130,000 clones; around nine tenths are singletons. The V call is TRBV7-9, the J call TRBJ2-1; 9 positions match TRBD2. The sample consisted of peripheral blood. This TCR derives from a woman older than 75 in a cohort sampled during active COVID-19. The CDR3 DNA is TGTGCCAGCAGCTTATGGGGCGGGGGGGCATCGGATGAGCAGTTCTTC. It codes for CASSLWGGGASDEQFF.